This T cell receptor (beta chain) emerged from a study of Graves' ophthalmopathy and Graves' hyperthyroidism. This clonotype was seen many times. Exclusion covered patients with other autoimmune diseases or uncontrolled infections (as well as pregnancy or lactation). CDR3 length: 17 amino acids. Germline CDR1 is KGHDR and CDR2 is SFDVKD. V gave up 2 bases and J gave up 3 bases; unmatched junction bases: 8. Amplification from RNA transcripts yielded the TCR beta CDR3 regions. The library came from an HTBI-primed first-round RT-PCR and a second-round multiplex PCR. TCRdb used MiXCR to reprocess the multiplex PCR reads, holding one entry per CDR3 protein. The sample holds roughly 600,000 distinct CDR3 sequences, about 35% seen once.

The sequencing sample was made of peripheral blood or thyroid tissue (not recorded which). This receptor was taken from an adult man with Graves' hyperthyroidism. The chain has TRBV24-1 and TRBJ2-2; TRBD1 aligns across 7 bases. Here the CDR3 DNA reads TGTGCCACCAGTGATTCCGGACAGGCTTCCTACACCGGGGAGCTGTTTTTT. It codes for CATSDSGQASYTGELFF.